This T cell receptor beta chain was identified in a study of identical twins. Unique molecular identifiers were present on cDNA, and template switching added a universal primer site. One entry per CDR3 protein results from TCRdb running MiXCR on the 5' RACE reads. The repertoire holds around 490,000 distinct CDR3 sequences, with about a fifth as singletons. The ends were cut back, 4 bases at V and 1 base at J, with 10 bases in the middle. The CDR3 consists of 13 residues. From germline, CDR1 is SQVTM and CDR2 ANQGSEA. This same sample was also taken into another study, of yellow fever vaccine responses in identical twins.

The source material was CD4+ T cells sorted from blood. This TCR came from a woman aged 18-30 years in good health. The rearrangement joins TRBV29-1 to TRBJ1-1; D gene unclear. CDR3 region: CSVGRAPNTEAFF. The DNA of the CDR3 is TGCAGCGTTGGGCGCGCCCCGAACACTGAAGCTTTCTTT. Supplemented by reference TRBV29-1 and TRBJ1-1, the full variable domain reads SAVISQKPSRDICQRGTSLTIQCQVDSQVTMMFWYRQQPGQSLTLIATANQGSEATYESGFVIDKFPISRPNLTFSTLTVSNMSPEDSSIYLCSVGRAPNTEAFFGQGTRLTVV.